This entry features one TCR beta chain sequence. Its antigen is as yet unknown. Sequencing was performed with immunoSEQ multiplex PCR; in TCRdb, only in-frame clones are kept and a portion is missing. The table records 40,000 to 45,000 clones, around 82% of them present only once. This sample is drawn from a study of T cell responses to AZD1222 COVID-19 vaccine. Study-wide findings and caveats: Repertoire samples came only from after the peak T cell response. Most donors were white British and more were female, and clonal diversity was possibly underestimated. Researchers report vaccine-associated CD4 TCRs spanning spike, with dominance at 160-218 and 743-854.

Trimming removed 5 bases at V and 3 bases at J, with 11 bases between. There are 13 residues in the CDR3. Germline V CDR1 and CDR2: SGHTA, FQGNSA. The rearrangement uses TRBV7-2 and TRBJ2-7; D is unclear. The sequencing here drew on peripheral blood, taken on day 0 of AZD1222 vaccination. This TCR derives from an adult in good health. The CDR3 DNA reads TGTGCCAGCAGCACGTACGAGCGCTACGAGCAGTACTTC. Translating gives CASSTYERYEQYF.